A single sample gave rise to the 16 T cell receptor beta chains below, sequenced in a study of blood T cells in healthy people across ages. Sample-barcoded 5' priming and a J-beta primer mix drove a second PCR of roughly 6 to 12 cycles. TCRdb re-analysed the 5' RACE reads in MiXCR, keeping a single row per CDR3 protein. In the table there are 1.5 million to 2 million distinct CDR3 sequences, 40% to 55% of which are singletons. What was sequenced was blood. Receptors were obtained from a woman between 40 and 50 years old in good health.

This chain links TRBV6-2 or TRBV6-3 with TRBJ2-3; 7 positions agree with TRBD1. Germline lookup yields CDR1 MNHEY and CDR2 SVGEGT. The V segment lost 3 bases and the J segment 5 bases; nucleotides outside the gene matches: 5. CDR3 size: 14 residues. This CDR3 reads CASSYDRVEDTQYF. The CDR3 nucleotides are TGTGCCAGCAGTTATGACAGGGTCGAAGATACGCAGTATTTT.

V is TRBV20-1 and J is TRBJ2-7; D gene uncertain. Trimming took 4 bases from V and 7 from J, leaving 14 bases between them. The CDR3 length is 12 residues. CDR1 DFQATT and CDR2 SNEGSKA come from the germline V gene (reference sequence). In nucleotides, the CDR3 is TGCAGTGCTAACCCCAGCGCGCGGGAGCAGTACTTC. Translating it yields CSANPSAREQYF.

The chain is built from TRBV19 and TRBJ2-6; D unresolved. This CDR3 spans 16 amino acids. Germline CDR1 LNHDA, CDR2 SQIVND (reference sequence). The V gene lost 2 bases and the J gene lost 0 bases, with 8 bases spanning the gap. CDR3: CASSIKKRSGANVLTF. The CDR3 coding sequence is TGTGCCAGTAGTATAAAGAAACGCTCTGGGGCCAACGTCCTGACTTTC.

Here the CDR3 reads CASSPATRTGAGYTF. CDR3 DNA sequence: TGTGCCAGCAGCCCCGCAACCAGGACAGGGGCAGGCTACACCTTC. J is TRBJ1-2 and V is TRBV7-8; 9 nucleotides align to TRBD1. Germline values: CDR1 SGHVS, CDR2 FQNEAQ. This CDR3 is 15 amino acids long. The V segment lost 5 bases and the J segment 8 bases; nucleotides outside the gene matches: 12.

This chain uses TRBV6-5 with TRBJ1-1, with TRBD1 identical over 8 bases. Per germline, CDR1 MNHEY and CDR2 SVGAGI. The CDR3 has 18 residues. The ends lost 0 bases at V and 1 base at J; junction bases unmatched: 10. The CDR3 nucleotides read TGTGCCAGCAGTTACTCGAGGACAGGGACTAGGAGGAACACTGAAGCTTTCTTT. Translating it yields CASSYSRTGTRRNTEAFF.

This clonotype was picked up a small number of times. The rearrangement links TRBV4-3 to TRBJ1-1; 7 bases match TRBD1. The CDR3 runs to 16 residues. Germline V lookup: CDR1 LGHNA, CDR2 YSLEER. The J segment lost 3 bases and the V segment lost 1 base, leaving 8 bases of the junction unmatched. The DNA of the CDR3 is TGCGCCAGCAGCCAAGCCCGACAGGGTATGGACACTGAAGCTTTCTTT. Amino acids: CASSQARQGMDTEAFF.

CDR3 DNA: TGTGCCAGCAGTTACTCGGGACTAGCGGGAGTTTACGAGCAGTACTTC. Encoded protein: CASSYSGLAGVYEQYF. The V gene is TRBV6-2 or TRBV6-3, the J gene TRBJ2-7; 14 bases match TRBD2. This CDR3 has 16 residues. Germline CDR1 MNHEY, CDR2 SVGEGT. V was clipped by 0 bases and J by 4 bases; unmatched bases: 2.

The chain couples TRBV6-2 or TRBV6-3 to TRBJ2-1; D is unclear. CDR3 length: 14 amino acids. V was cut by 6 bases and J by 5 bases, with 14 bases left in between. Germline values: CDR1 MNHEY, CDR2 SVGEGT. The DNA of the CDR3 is TGTGCCAGCAGACCATCACAGAGAGACAATGAGCAGTTCTTC. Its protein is CASRPSQRDNEQFF.

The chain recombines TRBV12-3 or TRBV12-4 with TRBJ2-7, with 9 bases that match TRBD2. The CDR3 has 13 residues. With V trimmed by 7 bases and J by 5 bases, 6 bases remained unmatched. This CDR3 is CASIRRGGHEQYF. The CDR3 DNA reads TGTGCCAGCATCCGGCGGGGGGGGCACGAGCAGTACTTC.

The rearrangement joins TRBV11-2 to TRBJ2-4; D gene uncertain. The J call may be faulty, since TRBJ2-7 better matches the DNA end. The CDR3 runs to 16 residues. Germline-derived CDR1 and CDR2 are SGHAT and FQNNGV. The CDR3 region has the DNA TGTGCCAGCAGCTTAGATCCCGCCAGTCGCTCCTACGAGCAGTACTTC. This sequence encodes CASSLDPASRSYEQYF.

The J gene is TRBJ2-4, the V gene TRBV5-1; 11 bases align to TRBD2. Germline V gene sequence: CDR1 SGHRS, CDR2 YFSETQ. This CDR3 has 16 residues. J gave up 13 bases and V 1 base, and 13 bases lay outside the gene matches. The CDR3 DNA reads TGCGCCAGCAGCTTGACTAGCGGGGGAGAAACCTACGCGCAGTACTTC. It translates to CASSLTSGGETYAQYF.

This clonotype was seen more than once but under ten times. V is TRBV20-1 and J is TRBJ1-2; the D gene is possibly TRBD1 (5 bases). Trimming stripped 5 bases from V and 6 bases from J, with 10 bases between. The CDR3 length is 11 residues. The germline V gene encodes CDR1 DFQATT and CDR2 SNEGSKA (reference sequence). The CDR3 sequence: CSAEPRDGYTF. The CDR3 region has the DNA TGCAGTGCTGAACCCAGGGATGGCTACACCTTC.

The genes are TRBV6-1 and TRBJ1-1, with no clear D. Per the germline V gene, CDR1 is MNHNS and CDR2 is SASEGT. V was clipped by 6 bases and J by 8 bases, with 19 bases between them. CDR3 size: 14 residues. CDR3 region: CASSQQRLGREAFF. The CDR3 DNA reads TGTGCCAGCAGCCAACAAAGGTTGGGGAGAGAAGCTTTCTTT.

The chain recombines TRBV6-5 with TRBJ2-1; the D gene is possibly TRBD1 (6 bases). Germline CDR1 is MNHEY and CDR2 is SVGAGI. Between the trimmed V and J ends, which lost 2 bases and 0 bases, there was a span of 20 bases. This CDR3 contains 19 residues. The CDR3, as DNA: TGTGCCAGCAGTTACAGGCCGCGCCGGGACACGAGCTCCTACAATGAGCAGTTCTTC. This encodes CASSYRPRRDTSSYNEQFF.

Written as DNA, the CDR3 is TGTGCCAGCAGTTTAATGATGGGACAGGGGTACAATGAGCAGTACTTC. Encoded protein: CASSLMMGQGYNEQYF. The chain joins TRBV12-3 or TRBV12-4 to TRBJ2-1; 10 bases agree with TRBD1. Judging by the DNA end, TRBJ2-7 fits better; the J call may be wrong. The CDR3 extends over 16 amino acids.

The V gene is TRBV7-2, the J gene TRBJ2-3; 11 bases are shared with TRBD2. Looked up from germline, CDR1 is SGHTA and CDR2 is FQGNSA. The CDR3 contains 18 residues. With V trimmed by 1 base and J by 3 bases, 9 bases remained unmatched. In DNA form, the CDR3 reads TGTGCCAGCAGCTTAGTTCCTGGTAGCGGGGGGGTGACAGATACGCAGTATTTT. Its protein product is CASSLVPGSGGVTDTQYF.